The 32 T cell receptor beta chains presented below share a single source sample, sequenced in a study of cytomegalovirus exposure and HLA in healthy donors. The PCR made use of 60 Vbeta and 13 Jbeta primers. Libraries were prepared by immunoSEQ multiplex PCR; TCRdb keeps only in-frame clonotypes and omits some of them. The sample includes 120,000 to 150,000 clones, about four fifths seen only once; the top ten take under 4.5%. Sequenced material: PBMCs. The receptors originated from a man between 40 and 49 years old in good health and CMV-seropositive.

This rearrangement joins TRBV18 to TRBJ2-7; 7 nucleotides match TRBD1. Per germline, CDR1 KGHSH and CDR2 LQKENI. V shed 3 bases, J shed 3 bases, and the junction held 5 bases outside the gene matches. This CDR3 region has 14 residues. CDR3 sequence reads: CASSPGRGLYEQYF. CDR3 nucleotides: TGTGCCAGCTCACCCGGAAGGGGGCTCTACGAGCAGTACTTC.

The V and J genes are TRBV4-3 and TRBJ1-3; D unclear. The germline CDR1 and CDR2 sequences are LGHNA and YSLEER. This CDR3 has 16 residues. V lost 0 bases to trimming and J lost 3 bases, with 12 bases between them. CDR3 residues: CASSQEYSGNGNTIYF. The CDR3 nucleotides read TGCGCCAGCAGCCAAGAGTATTCAGGAAATGGAAACACCATATATTTT.

The gene calls are TRBV5-4 and TRBJ2-5; tentative D call: TRBD1 (6 bases). The V and J ends lost 1 base and 1 base respectively, with 8 bases between them. From germline, CDR1 is SGHNT and CDR2 YYREEE (reference sequence). The CDR3 totals 14 residues. DNA for the CDR3: TGTGCCAGCAGCTTGACAGGGCTCCAAGAGACCCAGTACTTC. Encoded protein: CASSLTGLQETQYF.

This chain links TRBV9 with TRBJ2-1; 8 bases fit TRBD1. Germline V gene sequence: CDR1 SGDLS, CDR2 YYNGEE. The CDR3 has 13 residues. Unmatched junction bases numbered 11, after V lost 6 bases and J lost 12 bases. CDR3 DNA sequence: TGTGCCAGCACCCCCCCAGGGGGCACGGCGCAGTTCTTC. As protein: CASTPPGGTAQFF.

The rearrangement joins TRBV5-6 to TRBJ1-4; D call uncertain. Germline lookup yields CDR1 SGHDT and CDR2 YYEEEE. Between the trimmed V and J ends, which lost 3 bases and 8 bases, there was a span of 20 bases. This CDR3 has 16 residues. CDR3 sequence reads: CASSSPMGRAGEKLFF. CDR3 sequence (DNA): TGTGCCAGCAGCTCTCCTATGGGCCGGGCGGGGGAAAAACTGTTTTTT.

The chain links TRBV5-1 to TRBJ1-3, with D possibly TRBD1 on 6 matching bases. Germline V gene data show CDR1 as SGHRS and CDR2 as YFSETQ. The V end was cut by 0 bases, the J end by 2 bases, with 12 bases between. This CDR3 has 16 amino acids. The CDR3 is CASSLAGTRPGNTIYF. In DNA form, the CDR3 reads TGCGCCAGCAGCTTGGCCGGGACAAGGCCTGGAAACACCATATATTTT.

This chain links TRBV7-2 with TRBJ1-1; D is undetermined. CDR1 is SGHTA, CDR2 FQGNSA, per germline. The CDR3 totals 14 residues. The V and J ends lost 5 bases and 4 bases respectively, with 14 bases between them. DNA for the CDR3: TGTGCCAGCAGCGTTTCGGGGATTCGCACTGAAGCTTTCTTT. Protein sequence: CASSVSGIRTEAFF. The full variable domain, completed using reference TRBV7-2 and TRBJ1-1, is GAGVSQSPSNKVTEKGKDVELRCDPISGHTALYWYRQSLGQGLEFLIYFQGNSAPDKSGLPSDRFSAERTGGSVSTLTIQRTQQEDSAVYLCASSVSGIRTEAFFGQGTRLTVV.

This clone appeared a single time. This sequence joins TRBV4-1 and TRBJ2-7; no clear D. CDR1 MGHRA and CDR2 YSYEKL come from the germline V gene. The CDR3 runs to 14 residues. V lost 1 base and J 3 bases, leaving 10 bases between the germline ends. The CDR3 DNA sequence: TGCGCCAGCAGCCAAGCAGATTACGTCTACGAGCAGTACTTC. Its protein is CASSQADYVYEQYF.

This clone was counted once. V gene TRBV4-1 combines with J gene TRBJ2-7; 11 positions agree with TRBD2. CDR1 is MGHRA and CDR2 is YSYEKL in the germline V gene. The CDR3 is 15 residues long. Trimming at V came to 4 bases and at J to 11 bases, leaving 13 bases not matched to a gene. This CDR3 is CASSPEYTSGSWEYF. DNA for the CDR3: TGCGCCAGCAGCCCGGAATATACTAGCGGGAGTTGGGAGTACTTC.

This chain joins TRBV30 and TRBJ1-2; 7 bases agree with TRBD1. Germline CDR1 is GTSNPN and CDR2 is SVGIG (reference sequence). The CDR3 loop spans 12 amino acids. For the CDR3, the DNA is TGTGGAGGGACGGGACAGCGCTATGGCTACACCTTC. The encoded protein is CGGTGQRYGYTF.

J is TRBJ1-1 and V is TRBV9, with D uncertain. Trimming removed 3 bases from V and 3 bases from J, with 18 bases in between. Germline CDR1 and CDR2: SGDLS and YYNGEE. The CDR3 contains 16 residues. Here the CDR3 reads CASSGGLLGMDTEAFF. CDR3 sequence (DNA): TGTGCCAGCAGCGGGGGTCTACTAGGTATGGACACTGAAGCTTTCTTT.

This clone was picked up one time. This sequence joins TRBV5-1 and TRBJ2-3, with TRBD2 as a possible D gene (6 bases). This CDR3 comprises 13 residues. Germline values: CDR1 SGHRS, CDR2 YFSETQ. V lost 5 bases and J lost 2, with 9 bases in between. CDR3 in amino acids: CASRTSFTDTQYF. CDR3 in DNA: TGCGCCAGCAGAACTAGCTTCACAGATACGCAGTATTTT. Filled out from reference TRBV5-1 and TRBJ2-3, the complete variable domain reads KAGVTQTPRYLIKTRGQQVTLSCSPISGHRSVSWYQQTPGQGLQFLFEYFSETQRNKGNFPGRFSGRQFSNSRSEMNVSTLELGDSALYLCASRTSFTDTQYFGPGTRLTVL.

V and J are TRBV5-1 and TRBJ2-3; possibly TRBD1 for D (6 bases). CDR3 length: 15 amino acids. The ends were cut back, 4 bases at V and 4 bases at J, with 16 bases in the middle. Looked up from germline, CDR1 is SGHRS and CDR2 is YFSETQ. CDR3 DNA: TGCGCCAGCAGCAGGGACACGCCGCGATCAGATACGCAGTATTTT. It specifies CASSRDTPRSDTQYF.

V usage is TRBV29-1 and J usage is TRBJ2-1; D is unresolved. V was cut by 1 base and J by 0 bases, with 16 bases left in between. The CDR3 covers 17 residues. Germline V gives CDR1 SQVTM, CDR2 ANQGSEA. CDR3 sequence reads: CSVEGIQIQFSYNEQFF. DNA of the CDR3: TGCAGCGTTGAAGGCATCCAGATACAGTTCTCCTACAATGAGCAGTTCTTC.

J is TRBJ1-5 and V is TRBV15; TRBD1 is a possible D gene (5 bases). Trimming left V 8 bases short and J 4 bases short, with 15 bases between. Germline loops: CDR1 LNHNV, CDR2 YYDKDF (reference sequence). CDR3 length: 14 amino acids. This CDR3 is CATGPRDSNQPQHF. CDR3 DNA sequence: TGTGCCACCGGCCCCAGGGATAGTAATCAGCCCCAGCATTTT.

V and J are TRBV7-8 and TRBJ1-1; D not certain. Germline loops: CDR1 SGHVS, CDR2 FQNEAQ. V gave up 5 bases and J gave up 1 base, with 11 bases separating them. The CDR3 runs 14 residues. The CDR3 loop is CASSIMVANTEAFF. In DNA, the CDR3 is TGTGCCAGCAGCATAATGGTGGCGAACACTGAAGCTTTCTTT.

This chain links TRBV19 with TRBJ2-2; TRBD1 aligns across 7 bases. The CDR3 is 13 amino acids. The ends lost 3 bases at V and 7 bases at J; junction bases unmatched: 2. Germline V CDR1 and CDR2: LNHDA, SQIVND (reference sequence). CDR3: CASSITGVGELFF. The CDR3 nucleotides are TGTGCCAGTAGTATTACAGGGGTCGGGGAGCTGTTTTTT.

The CDR3 spells CASRGGRYGYTF. CDR3 DNA sequence: TGTGCCAGCAGGGGGGGTAGGTATGGCTACACCTTC. This rearrangement joins TRBV6-5 to TRBJ1-2, with TRBD1 as a possible D gene (5 bases). V dropped 6 bases and J dropped 5 bases, with 10 bases sitting between them. The length of the CDR3 is 12 residues. Germline values: CDR1 MNHEY, CDR2 SVGAGI.

Here the CDR3 DNA reads TGTGCCAGCAGTTTAAGAGGCGGGGGTATATACGAGCAGTACTTC. It translates to CASSLRGGGIYEQYF. J is TRBJ2-7 and V is TRBV27; 7 bases agree with TRBD2. V trimming: 2 bases; J trimming: 4 bases; junction bases outside the gene matches: 8. Germline values: CDR1 MNHEY, CDR2 SMNVEV (reference sequence). This CDR3 spans 15 amino acids.

V is TRBV19 and J is TRBJ1-1; a possible D gene is TRBD1 (5 bases). The CDR3 is 14 amino acids. Trimming stripped 3 bases from V and 1 base from J, with 9 bases between. Germline CDR1 and CDR2: LNHDA and SQIVND (reference sequence). The CDR3 nucleotides are TGTGCCAGTAGTATGCTGGGGGGGAACACTGAAGCTTTCTTT. Translated, it gives CASSMLGGNTEAFF.

This clone was observed a few times. The rearrangement links TRBV7-7 to TRBJ2-1; 8 nucleotides agree with TRBD2. This CDR3 contains 13 residues. Germline trimming cut 5 bases from V and 5 bases from J; bases unmatched to any gene: 2. The germline V gene encodes CDR1 SSHAT and CDR2 FNYEAQ (reference sequence). CDR3 loop: CASSPGRDNEQFF. For the CDR3, the DNA is TGTGCCAGCAGCCCCGGGAGGGACAATGAGCAGTTCTTC.

The chain recombines TRBV7-9 with TRBJ1-3; unclear D gene. Germline lookup yields CDR1 SEHNR and CDR2 FQNEAQ (reference sequence). The V and J ends lost 1 base and 0 bases respectively, with 7 bases between them. This CDR3 is built from 15 residues. CDR3 sequence reads: CASSLGGVSGNTIYF. The CDR3 DNA reads as TGTGCCAGCAGCTTAGGCGGCGTCTCTGGAAACACCATATATTTT.

For the CDR3, the DNA is TGTGCCAGTAGTACCCACGGGACAGCAGGAGAGACCCAGTACTTC. Translation gives CASSTHGTAGETQYF. The chain carries TRBV19 and TRBJ2-5; 7 bases are shared with TRBD1. V was clipped by 4 bases and J by 4 bases; unmatched bases: 9. Germline V CDR1 and CDR2: LNHDA, SQIVND (reference sequence). The CDR3 contains 15 residues. Using reference TRBV19 and TRBJ2-5 for the parts outside the CDR3, the full variable domain is DGGITQSPKYLFRKEGQNVTLSCEQNLNHDAMYWYRQDPGQGLRLIYYSQIVNDFQKGDIAEGYSVSREKKESFPLTVTSAQKNPTAFYLCASSTHGTAGETQYFGPGTRLLVL.

The rearrangement uses TRBV30 and TRBJ1-2; TRBD1 might be the D (6 bases). V dropped 5 bases and J dropped 8 bases, with 12 bases sitting between them. The CDR3 has 11 residues. CDR1 GTSNPN and CDR2 SVGIG come from the germline V gene (reference sequence). CDR3 bases: TGTGCCTGGGGGAGGGGGGGCGGCTACACCTTC. Translation: CAWGRGGGYTF.

The V and J genes are TRBV7-9 and TRBJ1-1; 8 bases line up with TRBD1. The trim removed 4 bases at V and 4 bases at J, leaving 8 bases unmatched. CDR1 is SEHNR and CDR2 is FQNEAQ in the germline V gene (reference sequence). CDR3 size: 15 residues. CDR3 DNA: TGTGCCAGCAGCTCGCAGGGGGCGTGGGGCACTGAAGCTTTCTTT. Its protein is CASSSQGAWGTEAFF.

The CDR3: CASSRGKKNTEAFF. DNA of the CDR3: TGTGCCAGCAGCAGGGGAAAAAAAAACACTGAAGCTTTCTTT. This chain joins TRBV2 and TRBJ1-1; tentative D call: TRBD1 (6 bases). Germline V gene data show CDR1 as SNHLY and CDR2 as FYNNEI. This CDR3 is 14 amino acids long. V shed 6 bases and J shed 2 bases, with 13 bases lying between them.

This chain connects TRBV18 to TRBJ2-3, with D tentatively TRBD2 (5 bases). The V gene's germline CDR1 is KGHSH and CDR2 LQKENI. The CDR3 spans 15 residues. The germline V and J ends were trimmed by 3 bases and 0 bases, with 10 bases remaining between them. The CDR3 DNA sequence: TGTGCCAGCTCACCTGGAGAGGGAAGCACAGATACGCAGTATTTT. Translation: CASSPGEGSTDTQYF.

This clone was seen once. The chain has TRBV5-4 and TRBJ2-7; 8 nucleotides match TRBD2. Germline lookup yields CDR1 SGHNT and CDR2 YYREEE (reference sequence). This CDR3 has 16 residues. V dropped 4 bases and J dropped 3; count of bases not matched to a gene: 12. The DNA of the CDR3 is TGTGCCAGCAGCAAGTTGCGGGGGGCCATGGACTACGAGCAGTACTTC. Amino acid sequence: CASSKLRGAMDYEQYF.

This clone was seen only a few times. The V gene is TRBV5-1, the J gene TRBJ1-1; no reliable D call. CDR3 length equals 15 residues. Germline CDR1 SGHRS, CDR2 YFSETQ. V was clipped by 0 bases and J by 0 bases, with 9 bases between them. The CDR3 region is CASSLVERMNTEAFF. DNA of the CDR3: TGCGCCAGCAGCTTGGTAGAGAGAATGAACACTGAAGCTTTCTTT.

This chain connects TRBV7-2 to TRBJ2-1, with 9 positions matching TRBD1. Germline-derived CDR1 and CDR2 are SGHTA and FQGNSA. Unmatched junction bases numbered 14, after V lost 1 base and J lost 4 bases. CDR3 length: 19 residues. The CDR3 spells CASSLDINWGTGIYNEQFF. DNA for the CDR3: TGTGCCAGCAGCTTAGATATTAACTGGGGGACAGGGATATACAATGAGCAGTTCTTC.

This clone appeared a single time. The chain couples TRBV7-6 to TRBJ2-1, with D maybe TRBD2 (5 bases). The CDR3 has 13 amino acids. V lost 5 bases to trimming and J lost 10 bases, with 15 bases between them. CDR1 SGHVS and CDR2 FNYEAQ come from the germline V gene. DNA for the CDR3: TGTGCCAGCAGCCCCAAGGAGGTTGGCGAGCAGTTCTTC. The encoded protein is CASSPKEVGEQFF.

The chain combines TRBV5-4 with TRBJ1-2; no firm D call. CDR1 and CDR2 from the germline V gene are SGHNT and YYREEE (reference sequence). V lost 0 bases to trimming and J lost 6 bases, with 9 bases between them. The CDR3 sequence is 13 residues long. CDR3 loop: CASSLVAGNGYTF. DNA of the CDR3: TGTGCCAGCAGCTTGGTGGCGGGTAATGGCTACACCTTC.